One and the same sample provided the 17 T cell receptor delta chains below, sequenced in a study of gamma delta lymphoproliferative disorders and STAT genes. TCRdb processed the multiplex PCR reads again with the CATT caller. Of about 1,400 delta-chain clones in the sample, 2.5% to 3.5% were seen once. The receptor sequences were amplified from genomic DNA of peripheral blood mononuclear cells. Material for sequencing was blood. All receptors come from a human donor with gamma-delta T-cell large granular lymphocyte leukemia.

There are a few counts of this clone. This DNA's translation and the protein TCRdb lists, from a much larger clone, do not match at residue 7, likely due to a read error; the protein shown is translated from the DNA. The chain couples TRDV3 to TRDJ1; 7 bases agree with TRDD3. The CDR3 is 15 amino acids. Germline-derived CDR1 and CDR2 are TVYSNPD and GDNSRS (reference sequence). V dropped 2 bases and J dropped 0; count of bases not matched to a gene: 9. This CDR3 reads CAFARGMLNTDKLIF. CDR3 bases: TGTGCCTTTGCTAGGGGGATGCTAAACACCGATAAACTCATCTTT. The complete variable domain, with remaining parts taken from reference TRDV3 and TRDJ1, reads CDKVTQSSPDQTVASGSEVVLLCTYDTVYSNPDLFWYRIRPDYSFQFVFYGDNSRSEGADFTQGRFSVKHILTQKAFHLVISPVRTEDSATYYCAFARGMLNTDKLIFGKGTRVTVEP.

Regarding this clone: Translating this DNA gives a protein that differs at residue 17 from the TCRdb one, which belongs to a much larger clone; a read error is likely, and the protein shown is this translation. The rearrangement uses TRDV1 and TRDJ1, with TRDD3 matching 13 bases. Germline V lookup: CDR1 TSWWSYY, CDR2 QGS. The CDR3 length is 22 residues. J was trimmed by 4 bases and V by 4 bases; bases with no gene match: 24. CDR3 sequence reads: CALGAPSYPYWGIRGYIDKLIF. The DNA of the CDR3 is TGTGCTCTTGGGGCCCCTTCCTACCCGTACTGGGGGATACGCGGGTACATCGATAAACTCATCTTT.

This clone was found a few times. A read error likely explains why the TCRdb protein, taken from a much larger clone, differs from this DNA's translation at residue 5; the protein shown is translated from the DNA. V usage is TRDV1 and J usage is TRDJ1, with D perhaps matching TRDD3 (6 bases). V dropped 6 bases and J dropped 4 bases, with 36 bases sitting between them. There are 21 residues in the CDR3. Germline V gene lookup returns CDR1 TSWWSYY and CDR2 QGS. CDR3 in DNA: TGTGCTCTTGGCCGCCGATTCCCGACTCTTGGCCCGGGGCTGGGGTGCGATAAACTCATCTTT. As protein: CALGRRFPTLGPGLGCDKLIF.

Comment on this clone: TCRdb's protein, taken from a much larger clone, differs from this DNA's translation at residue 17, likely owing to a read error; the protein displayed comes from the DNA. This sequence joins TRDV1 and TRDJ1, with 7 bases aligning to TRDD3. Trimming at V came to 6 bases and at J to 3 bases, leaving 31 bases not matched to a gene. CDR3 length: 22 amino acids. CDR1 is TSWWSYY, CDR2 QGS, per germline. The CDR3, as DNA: TGTGCTCTTGGTTTCTACTTCCCTGGAACTATCTGGGGGCTACCCTACGCCGATAAACTCATCTTT. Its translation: CALGFYFPGTIWGLPYADKLIF.

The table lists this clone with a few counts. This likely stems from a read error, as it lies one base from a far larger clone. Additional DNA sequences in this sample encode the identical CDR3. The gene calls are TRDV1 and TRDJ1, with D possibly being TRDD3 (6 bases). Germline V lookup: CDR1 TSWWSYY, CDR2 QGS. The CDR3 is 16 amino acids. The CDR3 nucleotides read TGTGCTCTTGGGGACCTTCACGGGGATTACACCGACAAACTCATCTTT. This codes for CALGDLHGDYTDKLIF.

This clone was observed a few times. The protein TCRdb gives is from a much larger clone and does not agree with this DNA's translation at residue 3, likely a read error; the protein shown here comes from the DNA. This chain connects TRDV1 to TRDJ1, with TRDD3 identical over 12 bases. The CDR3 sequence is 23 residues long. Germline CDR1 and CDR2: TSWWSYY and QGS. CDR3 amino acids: CAFGELKLYSFRYWGIPTDKLIF. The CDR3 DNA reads TGTGCTTTTGGGGAACTGAAATTGTATTCCTTCCGCTACTGGGGGATACCCACCGATAAACTCATCTTT.

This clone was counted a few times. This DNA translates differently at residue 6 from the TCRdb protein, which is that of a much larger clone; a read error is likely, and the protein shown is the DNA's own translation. CDR3 in amino acids: CALVNDPPGLGTHKLIF. Written as DNA, the CDR3 is TGTGCTCTTGTAAACGACCCCCCGGGGCTGGGGACACATAAACTCATCTTT. The chain employs TRDV1 and TRDJ1; the D gene is possibly TRDD3 (6 bases). The CDR3 has 17 residues. The ends were cut back, 7 bases at V and 6 bases at J, with 27 bases in the middle. Germline V gene data show CDR1 as TSWWSYY and CDR2 as QGS.

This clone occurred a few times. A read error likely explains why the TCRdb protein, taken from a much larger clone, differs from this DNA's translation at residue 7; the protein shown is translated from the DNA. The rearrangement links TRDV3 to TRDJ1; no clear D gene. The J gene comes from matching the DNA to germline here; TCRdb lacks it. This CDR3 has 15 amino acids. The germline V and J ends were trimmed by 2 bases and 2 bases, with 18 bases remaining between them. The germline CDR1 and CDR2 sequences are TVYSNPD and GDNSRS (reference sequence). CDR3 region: CAFRPHARRTDKLIF. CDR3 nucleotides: TGTGCCTTTCGCCCGCACGCCCGTAGGACCGATAAACTCATCTTT.

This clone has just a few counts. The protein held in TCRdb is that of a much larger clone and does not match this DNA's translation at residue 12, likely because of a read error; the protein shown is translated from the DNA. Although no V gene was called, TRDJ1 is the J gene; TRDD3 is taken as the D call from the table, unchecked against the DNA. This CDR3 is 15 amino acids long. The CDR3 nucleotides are TGTGCCTCCATCCTTAGGGGGACGTACACCGATATACTCATCTTT. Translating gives CASILRGTYTDILIF.

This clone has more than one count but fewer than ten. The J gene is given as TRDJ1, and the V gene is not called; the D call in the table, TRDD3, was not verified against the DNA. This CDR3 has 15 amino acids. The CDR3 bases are TGTGCCTCCTCCCCTACTGGGGGACCAACCGATAAACTCATCTTT. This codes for CASSPTGGPTDKLIF.

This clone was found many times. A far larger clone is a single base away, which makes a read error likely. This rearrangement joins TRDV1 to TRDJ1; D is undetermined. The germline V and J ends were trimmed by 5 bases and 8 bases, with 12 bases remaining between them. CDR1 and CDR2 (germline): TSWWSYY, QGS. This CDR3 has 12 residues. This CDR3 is CALGNISGKLIF. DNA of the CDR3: TGTGCTCTTGGGAATATTTCCGGAAAACTCATCTTT.

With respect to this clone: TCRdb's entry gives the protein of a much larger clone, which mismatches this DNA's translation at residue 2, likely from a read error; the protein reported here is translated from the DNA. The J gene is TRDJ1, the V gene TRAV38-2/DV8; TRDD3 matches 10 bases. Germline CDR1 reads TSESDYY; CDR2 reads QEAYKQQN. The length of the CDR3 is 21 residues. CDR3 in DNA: TGTTCTTATAGGAGCTCGACACTATTCCCGTACTGGGGGATTCGGCCCGATAAACTCATCTTT. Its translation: CSYRSSTLFPYWGIRPDKLIF.

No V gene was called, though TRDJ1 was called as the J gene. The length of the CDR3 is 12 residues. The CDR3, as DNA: TGTGCTGGGAAAGGGCACACCGATAAACTCATCTTT. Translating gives CAGKGHTDKLIF.

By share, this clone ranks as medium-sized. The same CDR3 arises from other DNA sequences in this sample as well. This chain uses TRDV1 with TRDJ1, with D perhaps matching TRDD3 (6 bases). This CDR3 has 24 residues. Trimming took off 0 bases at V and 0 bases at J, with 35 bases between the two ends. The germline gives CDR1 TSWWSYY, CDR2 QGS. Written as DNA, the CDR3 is TGTGCTCTTGGGGAACTGAGGGGCCACTTCCGATGGGGTTGGGGGCCTACCTACACCGATAAACTCATCTTT. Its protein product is CALGELRGHFRWGWGPTYTDKLIF.

CDR3 DNA sequence: TGTGCTCTTGGGGAACTTTTGGGCCTTTCTGTAACGTACTGGGAGATACCTCCCCGAGCCGATAAACTCATCTTT. Translation: CALGELLGLSVTYWEIPPRADKLIF. The V gene remains uncalled, whereas the J gene is TRDJ1; TRDD3 is the table's D call and was not checked against the DNA. CDR3 size: 25 residues.

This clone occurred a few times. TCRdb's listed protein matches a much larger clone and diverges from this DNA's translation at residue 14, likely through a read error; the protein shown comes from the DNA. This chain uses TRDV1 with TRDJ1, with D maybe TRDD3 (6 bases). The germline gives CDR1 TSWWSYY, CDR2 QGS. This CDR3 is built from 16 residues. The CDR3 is CALGDLHGDYTDKFIF. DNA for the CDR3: TGTGCTCTTGGGGACCTTCACGGGGATTACACCGATAAATTCATCTTT.

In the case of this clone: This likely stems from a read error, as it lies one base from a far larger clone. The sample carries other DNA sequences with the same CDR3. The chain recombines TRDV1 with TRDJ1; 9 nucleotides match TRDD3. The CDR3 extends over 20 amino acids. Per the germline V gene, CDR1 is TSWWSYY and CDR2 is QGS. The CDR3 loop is CALGDQGRYDWGTYTDKLIF. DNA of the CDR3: TGTGCTCTTGGGGATCAAGGTCGGTATGACTGGGGGACCTACACCGATAAACTTATCTTT.